These T cell receptor beta chains were read from a single sample in a study of blood T cell repertoires in COVID-19. Only in-frame clones appear in the TCRdb table, and some are missing; sequencing was by immunoSEQ multiplex PCR. The table lists 120,000 to 150,000 clones, approximately 85% of them singletons. The sample was peripheral blood. Receptors originate from a woman in her fifties or sixties with COVID-19, enrolled during active disease. Both conserved end residues are part of each CDR3. The order of the fields is V gene, J gene, CDR3 length, D gene, CDR3 DNA, CDR3 protein. The D gene is left open where the match is weak.

TRBV30	TRBJ2-4	15	-	TGTGCCTGGAAACCTCGGGGGGCCGGAGAAAACATTCAGTACTTC	CAWKPRGAGENIQYF
TRBV6-4	TRBJ1-2	14	TRBD1	TGTGCCAGCAGATTGGGACAGACTTACGGTGGCTACACCTTC	CASRLGQTYGGYTF
TRBV15	TRBJ2-1	12	-	TGTGCCACCAGCAGAGGAGGCAATGAGCAGTTCTTC	CATSRGGNEQFF
TRBV5-1	TRBJ2-7	12	-	TGCGCCAGCAGCGCTAATTTCTACGAGCAGTACTTC	CASSANFYEQYF
TRBV14	TRBJ2-2	16	TRBD1	TGTGCCAGCAGCCAGCCGGGACAGGGACGCACCGGGGAGCTGTTTTTT	CASSQPGQGRTGELFF
TRBV2	TRBJ2-3	15	-	TGTGCCAGCAGTGCAAGACCAGGGGCGCTGGATACGCAGTATTTT	CASSARPGALDTQYF
TRBV18	TRBJ2-7	16	TRBD1	TGTGCCAGCTCCCCTAGGAGTGACAGGGCCTCCTACGAGCAGTACTTC	CASSPRSDRASYEQYF
TRBV5-8	TRBJ1-1	14	-	TGTGCCAGCAGCCTCTGGGCCATGAACACTGAAGCTTTCTTT	CASSLWAMNTEAFF
TRBV12-3/TRBV12-4	TRBJ2-3	12	-	TGTGCCAGCAGTTTGCCGGCAGATACGCAGTATTTT	CASSLPADTQYF
TRBV10-3	TRBJ2-3	19	TRBD2	TGTGCCATCAGGGAGAGGACTAGCGGCCAGATACCCCTCACAGATACGCAGTATTTT	CAIRERTSGQIPLTDTQYF
TRBV15	TRBJ2-6	19	-	TGTGCCACCAGCAGTCGTTACTCCGGGGAGAGCTCTGGGGCCAACGTCCTGACTTTC	CATSSRYSGESSGANVLTF
TRBV12-3/TRBV12-4	TRBJ1-6	13	-	TGTGCCACCAAAGGGGTGATTAATTCACCCCTCCACTTT	CATKGVINSPLHF
TRBV6-5	TRBJ2-5	15	TRBD2	TGTGCCAGCAGTTACGGCGGGGGTTACCAAGAGACCCAGTACTTC	CASSYGGGYQETQYF
TRBV7-3	TRBJ2-5	15	TRBD2	TGTGCCAGCAGCTTAAGCGGGGGTGGCCGAGAGACCCAGTACTTC	CASSLSGGGRETQYF
TRBV7-3	TRBJ2-1	19	TRBD2	TGTGCCAGCAGCGCAACGGGGACTAGCGGGGTCGGGACCTACAATGAGCAGTTCTTC	CASSATGTSGVGTYNEQFF
TRBV4-3	TRBJ2-3	15	-	TGCGCCAGCAGCCAGTACAGGGCTAGCACAGATACGCAGTATTTT	CASSQYRASTDTQYF
TRBV10-3	TRBJ2-1	13	-	TGTGCCATCAGTGGAATGACAGCCGCTGAGCAGTTCTTC	CAISGMTAAEQFF
TRBV6-5	TRBJ1-5	15	TRBD1	TGTGCCAGCAGTTCACAGGGGAGTTGGAATCAGCCCCAGCATTTT	CASSSQGSWNQPQHF
TRBV11-3	TRBJ2-3	13	TRBD1	TGTGCCAGCAGCTTAGCAGGGGGAGATACGCAGTATTTT	CASSLAGGDTQYF
TRBV27	TRBJ2-1	16	TRBD1	TGTGCCAGCAGTACATATGACAGGGTGGCGTACAATGAGCAGTTCTTC	CASSTYDRVAYNEQFF
TRBV19	TRBJ1-6	13	TRBD1	TGTGCCAGTCGACAGGGACCGAGTTCACCCCTCCACTTT	CASRQGPSSPLHF
TRBV7-2	TRBJ2-7	18	TRBD1	TGTGCCAGCAGCTTCCACCGGGACAGGGGGGCCCCTTCCTACGAGCAGTACTTC	CASSFHRDRGAPSYEQYF
TRBV28	TRBJ2-7	16	TRBD1	TGTGCCAGCAGTTTATTGGGGCAGGGGGCGAGGTACGAGCAGTACTTC	CASSLLGQGARYEQYF